Included here is one T cell receptor (beta chain) sequence, with context. The sample comes from a study of STAT5B mutations in CD4+ large granular lymphocyte leukemia. Some clones are missing from TCRdb's copy, which holds only in-frame ones; the method was immunoSEQ multiplex PCR. The repertoire holds 30,000 or so clones, with over 80% as singletons. Trimming removed 8 bases at V and 0 bases at J, with 5 bases between. Germline V gene sequence: CDR1 MNHEY, CDR2 SVGAGI. The CDR3 runs to 12 residues. Sequenced: CD4+ T cells from blood buffy coats. The chain uses TRBV6-5 and TRBJ2-1; D is ambiguous. The TCR sequence derives from a human donor in good health. The CDR3 reads CASGFSYNEQFF. The CDR3 nucleotides are TGTGCCAGCGGGTTCTCCTACAATGAGCAGTTCTTC.